The rows below give T cell receptor beta chains drawn from one sample of a study of T-cell reconstitution after alpha-beta-depleted transplantation in children. TCRdb re-called the PCR reads with MiXCR, one entry per CDR3 protein. The repertoire consists of about a million distinct CDR3 sequences, with under 30% occurring once and the leading ten covering about 28%. The sequencing here drew on PBMCs, mostly from graft donor cells, taken 360 days after TCRalphabeta/CD19-depleted stem cell transplant. The receptors shown here come from a boy younger than two who had a stem cell transplant for SCID, so the T cells may come from the graft donor. Each CDR3 is given with its conserved first and last residue. D genes are given only for firm matches. For some rows the clone size is stated as once, few or many, or as a class when expanded; others skip it.

TRBJ2-6,TRBV7-3,NA,NA,TGTGCCAGCAGCTTAACTGGGGGCATCTCTGGGGCCAACGTCCTGACTTTC,CASSLTGGISGANVLTF
TRBJ2-1,TRBV29-1,NA,few,TGCAGCGTACGAGGGAAGTACTACAATGAGCAGTTCTTC,CSVRGKYYNEQFF
TRBJ1-4,TRBV12-3/TRBV12-4,TRBD1,NA,TGTGCCAGCAGTTTATGGGGAACAGGGGAAGAAGAAAAACTGTTTTTT,CASSLWGTGEEEKLFF
TRBJ2-3,TRBV13,TRBD2,few,TGTGCCAGCAGCTCCCTAAGACTAGCGGGTTTCACAGATACGCAGTATTTT,CASSSLRLAGFTDTQYF
TRBJ2-7,TRBV4-1,NA,NA,TGCGCCAGCAGCCAAGGGGTTCTAATTGGGGGTTCCTACGAGCAGTACTTC,CASSQGVLIGGSYEQYF
TRBJ2-5,TRBV20-1,TRBD2,NA,TGCAGTGCTAGAGATTCCAGCGGGGGGGCCTTAACCCAGTACTTC,CSARDSSGGALTQYF
TRBJ1-1,TRBV3-1,NA,many,TGTGCCAGCAGCCATTTGACCGTGAACACTGAAGCTTTCTTT,CASSHLTVNTEAFF
TRBJ2-1,TRBV16,TRBD2,NA,TGTGCCAGCGTTAGCGGGACCCTGAGCTCCTACAATGAGCAGTTCTTC,CASVSGTLSSYNEQFF
TRBJ1-1,TRBV4-1,NA,NA,TGCGCCAGCAGCCAAGATCGGGCGGGAGAAGCTTCGAACACTGAAGCTTTCTTT,CASSQDRAGEASNTEAFF
TRBJ1-1,TRBV5-1,NA,NA,TGCGCCAGCAGCTTCAAACAGGGGAACACTGAAGCTTTCTTT,CASSFKQGNTEAFF
TRBJ2-1,TRBV7-2,TRBD2,NA,TGTGCCAGCACCCCTAGCGGGGGAGTTTACAATGAGCAGTTCTTC,CASTPSGGVYNEQFF
TRBJ2-5,TRBV7-6,TRBD2,NA,TGTGCCAGCAGCTTCCGCCGGACTAGCGGGGAGGAGACCCAGTACTTC,CASSFRRTSGEETQYF
TRBJ2-7,TRBV18,TRBD1,few,TGTGCCAGCTCACTCCGTTTGGGACAGGGAGACGAGCAGTACTTC,CASSLRLGQGDEQYF
TRBJ2-2,TRBV10-3,TRBD1,few,TGTGCCATCAGTGCAGCGGACAGGGACACCGGGGAGCTGTTTTTT,CAISAADRDTGELFF
TRBJ2-7,TRBV18,TRBD2,once,TGTGCCAGCTCACCACTTATGGGGACTAGCGCCTACGAGCAGTACTTC,CASSPLMGTSAYEQYF
TRBJ2-5,TRBV7-9,TRBD1,NA,TGTGCCAGCAGGGTGACAGGGGCGGAGACCCAGTACTTC,CASRVTGAETQYF
TRBJ2-6,TRBV18,NA,NA,TGTGCCAGCTCACCGGGGACATCCTCTGGGGCCAACGTCCTGACTTTC,CASSPGTSSGANVLTF
TRBJ2-3,TRBV5-1,NA,NA,TGCGCCAGCAACCTCGAAGGGGGACCCACAGATACGCAGTATTTT,CASNLEGGPTDTQYF
TRBJ1-2,TRBV28,NA,few,TGTGCCAGCAGTTTCCTGGGACACCTCAACTATGGCTACACCTTC,CASSFLGHLNYGYTF
TRBJ2-6,TRBV2,NA,NA,TGTGCCAGCAGTATGACAGGCACAGGGGCCAACGTCCTGACTTTC,CASSMTGTGANVLTF
TRBJ2-5,TRBV12-3/TRBV12-4,NA,NA,TGTGCCAGCAGTTTCGCAGGGGGGGAGGAAGAGACCCAGTACTTC,CASSFAGGEEETQYF
TRBJ2-7,TRBV15,TRBD1,few,TGTGCCACCAGCAGAGGGACAGGGGCCTACGAGCAGTACTTC,CATSRGTGAYEQYF
TRBJ1-5,TRBV6-1,NA,few,TGTGCCAGCAGTAAACGGGGGGGCCGGGACAATCAGCCCCAGCATTTT,CASSKRGGRDNQPQHF
TRBJ1-1,TRBV28,NA,few,TGTGCCAGCAGTTTATTCTTGGGGGCAGGGACTGAAGCTTTCTTT,CASSLFLGAGTEAFF
TRBJ2-5,TRBV4-1,NA,NA,TGCGCCAGCAGCCAGGGGGACATCCCTCGGGAGACCCAGTACTTC,CASSQGDIPRETQYF
TRBJ1-3,TRBV20-1,NA,few,TGCAGTGCCCGGGACACTCCTGGAAACACCATATATTTT,CSARDTPGNTIYF
TRBJ2-4,TRBV12-3/TRBV12-4,NA,NA,TGTGCCAGCAGCAAAGGACAGAACAAAAACATTCAGTACTTC,CASSKGQNKNIQYF
TRBJ2-7,TRBV5-1,NA,few,TGCGCCAGCACCCTCTCGGGGGTGTCCTACGAGCAGTACTTC,CASTLSGVSYEQYF
TRBJ2-1,TRBV19,NA,NA,TGTGCCAGTAGTATAGGCAGCGGTTACAATGAGCAGTTCTTC,CASSIGSGYNEQFF
TRBJ2-3,TRBV7-2,TRBD2,NA,TGTGCCAGCAGCTTAGCACATCCCGGGGGGGCGGGGGCAGATACGCAGTATTTT,CASSLAHPGGAGADTQYF
TRBJ2-6,TRBV7-2,NA,NA,TGTGCCAGCAGGGACAGAGCCCGCTCTGGGGCCAACGTCCTGACTTTC,CASRDRARSGANVLTF
TRBJ1-6,TRBV6-5,NA,NA,TGTGCCAGCCAGGGCCTTCGTAATTCACCCCTCCACTTT,CASQGLRNSPLHF
TRBJ2-1,TRBV7-2,TRBD2,NA,TGTGCCAGCAGCCCAGCGGGGGTGCACAAAGATGAGCAGTTCTTC,CASSPAGVHKDEQFF
TRBJ2-1,TRBV5-1,NA,NA,TGCGCCAGCAGCTTGGCAACGGACAATGAGCAGTTCTTC,CASSLATDNEQFF
TRBJ2-6,TRBV5-1,NA,few,TGCGCCAGCACCCCAGGGGGGGTGGAAGGCGTCCTGACTTTC,CASTPGGVEGVLTF
TRBJ2-1,TRBV20-1,NA,few,TGCAGTGCTAGTAGGTTGCAGAATGAGCAGTTCTTC,CSASRLQNEQFF
TRBJ2-7,TRBV6-5,NA,NA,TGTGCCAGCAGTTACGTAGGGCAATCCTACGAGCAGTACTTC,CASSYVGQSYEQYF
TRBJ2-7,TRBV12-3/TRBV12-4,NA,few,TGTGCCAGCAGTCCCCCGATTCGGACGGAATCCCAAACCTACGAGCAGTACTTC,CASSPPIRTESQTYEQYF
TRBJ2-1,TRBV7-2,TRBD1,few,TGTGCCAGCAGCCCTCCGACAGGGCCCCACAATGAGCAGTTCTTC,CASSPPTGPHNEQFF
TRBJ2-5,TRBV4-1,NA,NA,TGCGCCAGCAGCCGCTCGGAGGTCCGGGGGGAGACCCAGTACTTC,CASSRSEVRGETQYF
TRBJ1-4,TRBV19,NA,NA,TGTGCCAGTAGCGATCAAAAACAAACAGGGAAGTGGAAACTGTTTTTT,CASSDQKQTGKWKLFF
TRBJ1-1,TRBV6-5,NA,few,TGTGCCAGCAGTTACTGTCAGATGAACACTGAAGCTTTCTTT,CASSYCQMNTEAFF
TRBJ2-5,TRBV24-1,NA,NA,TGTGCCACCAGTGATCCGGGACTGCAAGGAGAGACCCAGTACTTC,CATSDPGLQGETQYF
TRBJ2-7,TRBV7-9,NA,NA,TGTGCCAGCAGCTTAATCACTAATCCGTTGTACTACGAGCAGTACTTC,CASSLITNPLYYEQYF
TRBJ2-7,TRBV7-2,TRBD1,NA,TGTGCCAGCAGCCCGAGACCCGGGACAGGTGGAAGACTAGAGCAGTACTTC,CASSPRPGTGGRLEQYF